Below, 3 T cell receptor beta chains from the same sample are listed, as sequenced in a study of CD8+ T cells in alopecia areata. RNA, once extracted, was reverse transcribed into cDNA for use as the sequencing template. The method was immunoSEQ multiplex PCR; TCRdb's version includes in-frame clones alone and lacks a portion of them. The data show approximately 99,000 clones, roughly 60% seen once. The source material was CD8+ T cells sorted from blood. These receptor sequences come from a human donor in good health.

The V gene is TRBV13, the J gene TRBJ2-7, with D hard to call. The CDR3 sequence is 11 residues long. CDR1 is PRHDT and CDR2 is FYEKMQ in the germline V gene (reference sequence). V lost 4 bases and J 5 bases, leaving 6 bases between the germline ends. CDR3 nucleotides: TGTGCCAGCAGCTCAGGCAACGAGCAGTACTTC. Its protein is CASSSGNEQYF.

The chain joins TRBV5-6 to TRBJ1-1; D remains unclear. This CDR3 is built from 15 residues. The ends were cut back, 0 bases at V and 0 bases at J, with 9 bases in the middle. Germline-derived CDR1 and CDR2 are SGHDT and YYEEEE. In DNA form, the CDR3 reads TGTGCCAGCAGCTTGGGATGGGGTTTGAACACTGAAGCTTTCTTT. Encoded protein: CASSLGWGLNTEAFF.

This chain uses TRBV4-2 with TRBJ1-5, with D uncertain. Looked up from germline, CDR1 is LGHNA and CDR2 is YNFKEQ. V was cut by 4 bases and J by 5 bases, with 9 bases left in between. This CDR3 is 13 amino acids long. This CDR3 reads CASSPSMDQPQHF. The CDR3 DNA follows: TGTGCCAGCAGCCCCTCCATGGATCAGCCCCAGCATTTT.